The TCR beta chain described here comes from a study of blood T cell repertoires in COVID-19. Study-level background: From T cells, B-cell-depleted T cells, or PBMCs came the material, which was cDNA or gDNA.

The authors' processing: Amplified reference gene primers provided the basis for estimating nucleated cell counts. Sequenced by immunoSEQ multiplex PCR; TCRdb stores in-frame clones only, minus some. V and J calls and clone size are those listed in that table; D and trimming were worked out from the DNA. Found here are about 88,000 clones, more than 90% of them singletons; the top ten hold approximately 1.8%. In germline, CDR1 is KGHSY, CDR2 FQNENV. The CDR3 consists of 15 residues. V was pared by 0 bases and J by 6 bases, with 12 bases between. The V call is TRBV16, the J call TRBJ1-5, with D perhaps TRBD1 (5 bases). The sample taken for sequencing was peripheral blood. This TCR came from a man in his 60s with acute or convalescent COVID-19. CDR3 in amino acids: CASSQSSGRSQPQHF. CDR3 nucleotides: TGTGCCAGCAGCCAATCTTCAGGGAGGAGTCAGCCCCAGCATTTT.